This T cell receptor beta chain is from a study of blood T cell repertoires in COVID-19. Study context: Specimens from acute and convalescent COVID-19 originated in the United States, Italy and Spain. T cells, B-cell-depleted T cells, or PBMCs provided the cDNA or gDNA that served as material.

Germline V gene data show CDR1 as LGHNA and CDR2 as YNFKEQ. This CDR3 region has 16 residues. V shed 0 bases and J 2 bases; nucleotides not matched to a gene: 3. This clone appeared once. As processed by the authors: Researchers report that nucleated cell counts were estimated from reference gene primer amplification. Clones were read by immunoSEQ multiplex PCR, and TCRdb kept only the in-frame ones, dropping some. V and J calls and clone size are given by that table; D and trimming were obtained from the DNA. The sample shows 95,000 to 100,000 clones, approximately 92% of them seen only once. The V and J genes are TRBV4-2 and TRBJ2-3; TRBD2 matches 9 bases. Sequencing was performed on peripheral blood. The sequence came from a man in his fifties with active COVID-19. In nucleotides, the CDR3 is TGTGCCAGCAGCCAAGAATTAGCGGGAGCCACAGATACGCAGTATTTT. Translated, it gives CASSQELAGATDTQYF.